Each of the 8 T cell receptor beta chains below was sequenced from the same sample in a study of T cell clones after liver transplantation. The method was immunoSEQ multiplex PCR; TCRdb's version includes in-frame clones alone and lacks a portion of them. The repertoire has about 85,000 clones, around four fifths of them found once; the top ten carry approximately 0.47%. This specimen was CD4+ T cells from blood, taken almost 47 months after liver transplant. The receptors shown here come from a human patient who received a liver transplant. Some T cells may be supplied by the graft donor.

The chain recombines TRBV18 with TRBJ1-2; D is ambiguous. From germline, CDR1 is KGHSH and CDR2 LQKENI. The V and J ends lost 0 bases and 7 bases respectively, with 9 bases between them. The CDR3 is 13 residues long. For the CDR3, the DNA is TGTGCCAGCTCACCACCAGGCTGGAGTGGCTACACCTTC. It encodes CASSPPGWSGYTF. Filled out from reference TRBV18 and TRBJ1-2, the complete variable domain reads NAGVMQNPRHLVRRRGQEARLRCSPMKGHSHVYWYRQLPEEGLKFMVYLQKENIIDESGMPKERFSAEFPKEGPSILRIQQVVRGDSAAYFCASSPPGWSGYTFGSGTRLTVV.

A remark on this clone: Distinct nucleotide sequences in the sample also encode this CDR3. The gene calls are TRBV18 and TRBJ2-3; D unresolved. Per the germline V gene, CDR1 is KGHSH and CDR2 is LQKENI. This CDR3 has 13 amino acids. V was trimmed by 3 bases and J by 0 bases, leaving 4 bases between them. For the CDR3, the DNA is TGTGCCAGCTCACCCCCTAGCACAGATACGCAGTATTTT. It specifies CASSPPSTDTQYF.

This chain links TRBV10-1 with TRBJ1-1; D gene unclear. Germline CDR1 reads WNHNN; CDR2 reads SYGVQD (reference sequence). V gave up 4 bases and J gave up 1 base, with 10 bases separating them. There are 14 residues in the CDR3. The CDR3 is CASSGTHRNTEAFF. For the CDR3, the DNA is TGCGCCAGCAGTGGGACCCACAGGAACACTGAAGCTTTCTTT.

V gene TRBV6-6 combines with J gene TRBJ2-1; 9 positions agree with TRBD2. The ends lost 6 bases at V and 9 bases at J; junction bases unmatched: 6. The CDR3 covers 13 residues. Germline V gene lookup returns CDR1 MNHNY and CDR2 SVGAGI (reference sequence). Here the CDR3 DNA reads TGTGCCAGCAGCGGGCGGGAGGGGGGTGAGCAGTTCTTC. This translates into CASSGREGGEQFF.

The chain joins TRBV5-1 to TRBJ1-1, with unresolved D. The CDR3 runs 14 residues. With 1 base removed from V and 5 bases from J, the gap between germline ends came to 12 bases. Germline CDR1 SGHRS, CDR2 YFSETQ. This chain's CDR3 is CASSLTGVGTEAFF. The CDR3 DNA reads as TGCGCCAGCAGCTTGACTGGCGTGGGGACTGAAGCTTTCTTT. Complete variable domain (other parts from reference TRBV5-1 and TRBJ1-1): KAGVTQTPRYLIKTRGQQVTLSCSPISGHRSVSWYQQTPGQGLQFLFEYFSETQRNKGNFPGRFSGRQFSNSRSEMNVSTLELGDSALYLCASSLTGVGTEAFFGQGTRLTVV.

The chain has TRBV19 and TRBJ1-1; 8 bases fit TRBD1. CDR3 length: 15 residues. With 0 bases clipped from V and 9 bases from J, the junction kept 9 bases outside the gene matches. Germline V gene lookup returns CDR1 LNHDA and CDR2 SQIVND (reference sequence). DNA of the CDR3: TGTGCCAGTAGTATAGATCGGGGGACAGGAGCTAAAGCTTTCTTT. This gives the protein CASSIDRGTGAKAFF.

The V gene is TRBV28, the J gene TRBJ2-7, with D perhaps assigned TRBD1 or TRBD2 (5 bases each). Germline V gives CDR1 MDHEN, CDR2 SYDVKM. This CDR3 spans 15 amino acids. The germline V and J ends were trimmed by 2 bases and 0 bases, with 11 bases remaining between them. This CDR3 reads CASSLGGSSSYEQYF. The CDR3 nucleotides are TGTGCCAGCAGTTTAGGGGGAAGTTCCTCCTACGAGCAGTACTTC.

The chain combines TRBV11-1 with TRBJ1-2, with a tentative D call TRBD1 (5 bases). The CDR3 is 13 amino acids. The V and J ends lost 5 bases and 3 bases respectively, with 10 bases between them. Germline V lookup: CDR1 SGHAT, CDR2 FQDESV (reference sequence). Here the CDR3 DNA reads TGTGCCAGCAGCCCGGGACGGTACTATGGCTACACCTTC. Translating it yields CASSPGRYYGYTF.